This entry lists 16 T cell receptor beta chains sequenced from one sample in a study of T cell repertoires in cytomegalovirus infection. No antigens are known for them. TCRdb re-called the reads through MiXCR, storing one row per CDR3 protein. This table has just under 500,000 distinct CDR3 sequences, roughly a third appearing once. The source was cultured PBMCs, collected from culture after CMV antigen stimulation. The receptors originated from a human donor in good health (CMV status not recorded). Some clones in this sample may be carry-over from other donors' samples.

This clonotype was found many times. One junction end does not reproduce the germline sequence, and a read error may be involved. The chain couples TRBV7-2 to TRBJ2-3; TRBD1 is a possible D gene (5 bases). Germline lookup yields CDR1 SGHTA and CDR2 FQGNSA. The CDR3 is 18 residues long. For the CDR3, the DNA is TGTGCCAGCTGCTTGGGTCTTAGGGGAAAGGGTCTCACAGATACGCAGTATTTT. Its translation: CASCLGLRGKGLTDTQYF.

This chain uses TRBV12-3 or TRBV12-4 with TRBJ2-3; D gene uncertain. The length of the CDR3 is 12 residues. Trimming stripped 6 bases from V and 4 bases from J, with 8 bases between. As DNA, the CDR3 is TGTGCCAGCAGACGGCCCGCAGATACGCAGTATTTT. This codes for CASRRPADTQYF.

This clonotype occurred a few times. This sequence joins TRBV6-5 and TRBJ1-1; TRBD1 agrees at 7 bases. Germline CDR1 is MNHEY and CDR2 is SVGAGI. J was trimmed by 8 bases and V by 6 bases; bases with no gene match: 9. CDR3 length: 13 residues. The DNA of the CDR3 is TGTGCCAGCAGCCCTAAAATACAGGGGGAAGCTTTCTTT. Its translation is CASSPKIQGEAFF.

In this sample, this clonotype turned up a few times. The chain employs TRBV7-8 and TRBJ2-7; no clear D gene. The CDR3 is 14 residues long. Trimming cost V 3 bases and J 0 bases, with 9 bases left between them. Germline V gene data show CDR1 as SGHVS and CDR2 as FQNEAQ. The CDR3 bases are TGTGCCAGCAGCTTCCGGGCGTCCTCCTACGAGCAGTACTTC. It codes for CASSFRASSYEQYF.

This clonotype was found a few times. The genes are TRBV7-2 and TRBJ2-7; perhaps D is TRBD1 or TRBD2 (6 bases each). Germline values: CDR1 SGHTA, CDR2 FQGNSA. V lost 4 bases and J 6 bases, leaving 16 bases between the germline ends. The CDR3 runs to 14 residues. CDR3 nucleotides: TGTGCCAGCAGCTCCCACGGGGGCCGTTCCGAGCAGTACTTC. This sequence encodes CASSSHGGRSEQYF.

This clonotype was picked up a small number of times. The CDR3 DNA sequence: TGTGCCAGTAGTATGGAAGGGGCGCTTATTGGCTACACCTTC. This encodes CASSMEGALIGYTF. The V and J genes are TRBV19 and TRBJ1-2, with a possible D match to TRBD1 (5 bases). Trimming removed 3 bases at V and 7 bases at J, with 15 bases between. The CDR3 contains 14 residues. Germline V gene data show CDR1 as LNHDA and CDR2 as SQIVND (reference sequence). The variable domain in full, with the rest retrieved from reference TRBV19 and TRBJ1-2, is DGGITQSPKYLFRKEGQNVTLSCEQNLNHDAMYWYRQDPGQGLRLIYYSQIVNDFQKGDIAEGYSVSREKKESFPLTVTSAQKNPTAFYLCASSMEGALIGYTFGSGTRLTVV.

This sequence joins TRBV4-1 and TRBJ2-1; 13 positions match TRBD2. CDR1 is MGHRA, CDR2 YSYEKL, per germline. There are 16 residues in the CDR3. After removal of 3 bases from V and 9 bases from J, the junction contained 8 bases not matched to a gene. The CDR3 DNA follows: TGCGCCAGCAGCCATCCCGGACTAGCGGGAGTAGGTGAGCAGTTCTTC. Translation gives CASSHPGLAGVGEQFF.

The chain employs TRBV4-3 and TRBJ2-2; D unresolved. This CDR3 spans 14 amino acids. CDR1 and CDR2 (germline): LGHNA, YSLEER. With 3 bases removed from V and 3 bases from J, the gap between germline ends came to 8 bases. CDR3 in amino acids: CASSQTIDTGELFF. The CDR3 DNA is TGCGCCAGCAGCCAGACGATCGACACCGGGGAGCTGTTTTTT.

In this sample, this clonotype turned up many times. This chain links TRBV7-2 with TRBJ1-2, with 7 bases identical to TRBD1. Per germline, CDR1 SGHTA and CDR2 FQGNSA. V lost 1 base to trimming and J lost 4 bases; unmatched junction nucleotides: 3. This CDR3 is built from 14 residues. The CDR3 DNA follows: TGTGCCAGCAGCTTAGAGGGACAGATCTATGGCTACACCTTC. As protein: CASSLEGQIYGYTF.

The V call is TRBV18, the J call TRBJ2-2; 9 positions match TRBD2. The germline gives CDR1 KGHSH, CDR2 LQKENI. This CDR3 has 16 residues. The V gene end was trimmed by 0 bases and the J gene end by 7 bases; junction bases not matched to a gene: 6. The CDR3 DNA reads as TGTGCCAGCTCACCACCCGCGGGAGGGATTCACGGGGAGCTGTTTTTT. Amino acids: CASSPPAGGIHGELFF.

The V call is TRBV7-8, the J call TRBJ2-7, with 9 bases aligning to TRBD1. The CDR3 covers 16 residues. The V gene's germline CDR1 is SGHVS and CDR2 FQNEAQ. Trimming at V came to 2 bases and at J to 5 bases, leaving 10 bases not matched to a gene. Here the CDR3 DNA reads TGTGCCAGCAGCTTATCGCCGATGGGACAGGGAGACGAGCAGTACGTC. This codes for CASSLSPMGQGDEQYV.

V and J are TRBV7-6 and TRBJ2-3; D tentatively fits TRBD1 or TRBD2 (5 bases each). CDR3 length: 14 residues. CDR1 and CDR2 (germline): SGHVS, FNYEAQ. V lost 8 bases, J lost 4 bases, and 16 bases lay in between. As DNA, the CDR3 is TGTGCCAGCGTCCCGGGACGAGACCCAGATACGCAGTATTTT. Its translation is CASVPGRDPDTQYF.

This clonotype was counted a few times. The V and J genes are TRBV11-2 and TRBJ2-5; D is possibly TRBD2 (5 bases). The CDR3 spans 12 residues. V lost 6 bases and J 5 bases, leaving 10 bases between the germline ends. Germline V gives CDR1 SGHAT, CDR2 FQNNGV. The CDR3 here is CASRSTGETQYF. The CDR3 bases are TGTGCCAGCAGATCTACGGGGGAGACCCAGTACTTC.

The chain recombines TRBV7-2 with TRBJ2-4; D call uncertain. Deletions cut 1 base from V and 8 bases from J, with 15 bases between. The CDR3 totals 15 residues. From germline, CDR1 is SGHTA and CDR2 FQGNSA. The CDR3 DNA reads TGTGCCAGCAGCTTAGTCGTGAGCCGAAGCGACATTCAGTACTTC. It encodes CASSLVVSRSDIQYF.

V gene TRBV19 combines with J gene TRBJ1-1; the match to TRBD1 covers 9 bases. The germline V gene encodes CDR1 LNHDA and CDR2 SQIVND (reference sequence). With V trimmed by 5 bases and J by 7 bases, 8 bases remained unmatched. This CDR3 comprises 14 residues. DNA of the CDR3: TGTGCCAGTAGTTCCGGGACAGGGTTGAATGAAGCTTTCTTT. Translated, it gives CASSSGTGLNEAFF.

The V and J genes are TRBV10-3 and TRBJ2-7, with unresolved D. Germline assignment: CDR1 ENHRY and CDR2 SYGVKD. Trimming removed 3 bases from V and 5 bases from J, with 14 bases in between. CDR3 length equals 14 residues. The CDR3 here is CAISDQVLVHEQYF. The CDR3 coding sequence is TGTGCCATCAGTGACCAGGTTCTCGTCCACGAGCAGTACTTC.